These T cell receptor beta chains were read from a single sample in a study of early T cells in non-severe SARS-CoV-2 infection. MiXCR was run by TCRdb on the 5' RACE reads, yielding one entry per CDR3 protein. The data hold tens of thousands of distinct CDR3 sequences, with around 12% observed a single time. Sequencing was performed on whole blood, taken at baseline. These receptors were taken from an adult who was a healthcare worker with PCR-confirmed SARS-CoV-2 infection or an uninfected control (not recorded which). Each CDR3 is given with its conserved first and last residue. The order of the fields is J gene, V gene, CDR3 protein.

>TRBJ1-4|TRBV7-9
CASSLTGIGEKLFF
>TRBJ2-4|TRBV7-8
CASSLASLSYSGVAKNIQYF
>TRBJ1-3|TRBV4-2
CASSQDGGTGNTIYF
>TRBJ1-5|TRBV20-1
CSARSTSMDQPQHF
>TRBJ2-1|TRBV7-2
CASSFVGGGGNSYNEQFF
>TRBJ2-3|TRBV11-3
CASAHPPGQGLLGGTDTQYF
>TRBJ1-1|TRBV11-2
CASSGWISTNTEAFF
>TRBJ2-7|TRBV27
CASSLSGIAEQYF
>TRBJ2-1|TRBV11-3
CASSLRTGLQYNEQFF
>TRBJ2-1|TRBV29-1
CSVETTSGKNEQFF
>TRBJ2-3|TRBV12-3/TRBV12-4
CASSLTGTSGSTTDTQYF
>TRBJ1-4|TRBV5-1
CASSVGQGHEKLFF
>TRBJ1-1|TRBV6-5
CASSYSIWNTEAFF
>TRBJ2-7|TRBV28
CASSLQGSLSDEQYF